The next 27 T cell receptor beta chains were all read from a single sample in a study of beta chain features in type 1 diabetes. Isolated RNA was reverse transcribed in full, so expressed TCRB transcripts were sequenced. Sequencing was performed with immunoSEQ multiplex PCR; in TCRdb, only in-frame clones are kept and a portion is missing. Altogether hundreds of thousands of clones are present, around 16% being singletons, with the ten largest covering about 0.086%. The sample comprised naive CD4+ T cells from blood. The receptors shown here come from a man between 18 and 35 years old in good health.

This clone appeared a few times. The J gene is TRBJ1-2, the V gene TRBV6-5, with a possible D match to TRBD1 (5 bases). V lost 6 bases and J 10 bases, leaving 18 bases between the germline ends. The CDR3 spans 13 residues. Germline values: CDR1 MNHEY, CDR2 SVGAGI. CDR3 loop: CASSLTGTPSYTF. CDR3 DNA: TGTGCCAGCAGCCTAACCGGGACGCCATCCTACACCTTC.

This clone has more than one count but fewer than ten. The chain couples TRBV20-1 to TRBJ1-4; D remains ambiguous. Germline V gives CDR1 DFQATT, CDR2 SNEGSKA (reference sequence). The V and J ends lost 3 bases and 7 bases respectively, with 6 bases between them. CDR3 length: 11 residues. In DNA, the CDR3 is TGCAGTGCTAGTTTGGTTGAAAAACTGTTTTTT. This codes for CSASLVEKLFF.

This chain links TRBV28 with TRBJ2-4; 9 nucleotides align to TRBD1. The CDR3 consists of 15 residues. Germline trimming cut 1 base from V and 3 bases from J; bases unmatched to any gene: 1. Germline values: CDR1 MDHEN, CDR2 SYDVKM. The CDR3: CASSLSGQGKNIQYF. The CDR3 nucleotides are TGTGCCAGCAGTTTATCGGGACAGGGCAAAAACATTCAGTACTTC.

The chain carries TRBV12-5 and TRBJ2-3; the D gene is possibly TRBD1 (5 bases). This CDR3 contains 12 residues. Per the germline V gene, CDR1 is LGHNT and CDR2 is FRNRAP. The V end was cut by 7 bases, the J end by 4 bases, with 9 bases between. The CDR3 is CASDRRPDTQYF. CDR3 coding DNA: TGTGCTAGTGACAGGCGTCCAGATACGCAGTATTTT.

CDR3 region: CASSATGVSSYEQYF. Written as DNA, the CDR3 is TGTGCCAGCAGTGCAACAGGGGTGAGCTCCTACGAGCAGTACTTC. J is TRBJ2-7 and V is TRBV27; TRBD1 aligns across 7 bases. Looked up from germline, CDR1 is MNHEY and CDR2 is SMNVEV (reference sequence). V trimming: 5 bases; J trimming: 0 bases; junction bases outside the gene matches: 7. This CDR3 is built from 15 residues.

The DNA for the CDR3 is TGTGCCAGCAGTTTTGTAGACAGGGGGCAAAGTGAGCAGTTCTTC. It translates to CASSFVDRGQSEQFF. This chain connects TRBV27 to TRBJ2-1; 10 nucleotides agree with TRBD1. Germline V gene data show CDR1 as MNHEY and CDR2 as SMNVEV (reference sequence). The ends lost 3 bases at V and 9 bases at J; junction bases unmatched: 8. This CDR3 is built from 15 residues.

Note on this clone: Compared with germline, one end of the junction differs, possibly owing to a read error. The rearrangement joins TRBV5-1 to TRBJ1-1; 11 bases align to TRBD1. The CDR3 is 12 amino acids. The germline CDR1 and CDR2 sequences are SGHRS and YFSETQ. Here the CDR3 reads CAMDRGRVWAFF. The CDR3 DNA sequence: TGCGCTATGGACAGGGGGCGAGTGTGGGCGTTTTTT.

This clone was found a few times. It is likely a read error, because the conserved phenylalanine at the end of the CDR3 is missing. It is unclear where the CDR3 begins or ends on the DNA, so no DNA is shown, and the CDR3 is as TCRdb lists it. This chain joins TRBV7-9 and TRBJ2-7; the table's D call, TRBD1, has no DNA check behind it. The CDR3 is 16 residues long, counting both termini. The V gene's germline CDR1 is SEHNR and CDR2 FQNEAQ (reference sequence). The chain's CDR3 is CASSILTGGYGLLPFG.

The V gene is TRBV5-6, the J gene TRBJ1-6, with a tentative D call TRBD1 (5 bases). CDR1 SGHDT and CDR2 YYEEEE come from the germline V gene. V lost 0 bases and J 15 bases, leaving 7 bases between the germline ends. The CDR3 consists of 11 residues. The CDR3 loop is CASSLVGGLHF. The CDR3 DNA reads as TGTGCCAGCAGCTTGGTTGGGGGCCTCCACTTT.

In this sample, this clone turned up a few times. The chain uses TRBV5-1 and TRBJ2-7, with 9 positions matching TRBD2. J lost 2 bases, V lost 4 bases, and 7 bases had no gene match. The V gene's germline CDR1 is SGHRS and CDR2 YFSETQ. This CDR3 has 15 residues. The CDR3 DNA follows: TGCGCCAGCAGCCCCGGACTAGCGAGAGCCTACGAGCAGTACTTC. Its protein is CASSPGLARAYEQYF.

This clone was picked up a small number of times. The gene calls are TRBV28 and TRBJ1-2, with 9 bases fitting TRBD1. In germline, CDR1 is MDHEN, CDR2 SYDVKM. This CDR3 spans 12 amino acids. The junction had 4 bases not matched to a gene; V was cut back by 4 bases and J by 10 bases. The CDR3, as DNA: TGTGCCAGCAGTTGGGACAGGGAAGTCTACACCTTC. It yields the protein CASSWDREVYTF.

The rearrangement uses TRBV2 and TRBJ1-5; D not resolved. The length of the CDR3 is 14 residues. CDR1 is SNHLY and CDR2 is FYNNEI in the germline V gene. V lost 8 bases, J lost 0 bases, and 11 bases lay in between. CDR3 amino acids: CASCFKSSNQPQHF. The DNA for the CDR3 is TGTGCCAGCTGCTTCAAGAGTAGCAATCAGCCCCAGCATTTT. Full variable domain (rest looked up from reference TRBV2 and TRBJ1-5): EPEVTQTPSHQVTQMGQEVILRCVPISNHLYFYWYRQILGQKVEFLVSFYNNEISEKSEIFDDQFSVERPDGSNFTLKIRSTKLEDSAMYFCASCFKSSNQPQHFGDGTRLSIL.

The genes are TRBV2 and TRBJ2-7; D is ambiguous. Trimming removed 5 bases from V and 7 bases from J, with 12 bases in between. The CDR3 contains 12 residues. Germline V lookup: CDR1 SNHLY, CDR2 FYNNEI. Here the CDR3 DNA reads TGTGCCAGCAGTCACGAAAAAGCGGAGCAGTACTTC. The encoded protein is CASSHEKAEQYF.

The rearrangement uses TRBV25-1 and TRBJ1-2; D may be TRBD1 (5 bases). V was pared by 6 bases and J by 4 bases, with 15 bases between. The CDR3 has 14 amino acids. Germline V lookup: CDR1 MGHDK, CDR2 SYGVNS. The chain's CDR3 is CASSKEGSAYGYTF. DNA for the CDR3: TGTGCCAGCAGCAAGGAGGGGTCGGCCTATGGCTACACCTTC.

This clone occurred a few times. The chain combines TRBV25-1 with TRBJ2-1, with D hard to call. Trimming pared 2 bases from V and 5 bases from J, leaving 7 bases between. The CDR3 runs 13 residues. Germline V lookup: CDR1 MGHDK, CDR2 SYGVNS. The DNA for the CDR3 is TGTGCCAGCAGTGAAAGCTTGAACAATGAGCAGTTCTTC. It translates to CASSESLNNEQFF.

Only a few counts were recorded for this clone. The V and J genes are TRBV30 and TRBJ2-1; 13 bases match TRBD2. The V gene's germline CDR1 is GTSNPN and CDR2 SVGIG (reference sequence). Trimming cost V 1 base and J 10 bases; bases outside gene matches: 4. This CDR3 spans 14 amino acids. In DNA, the CDR3 is TGTGCCTGGAGTGGGACTAGCGGGAGAACGGAGCAGTTCTTC. Its protein is CAWSGTSGRTEQFF.

This chain joins TRBV7-6 and TRBJ1-2; D unresolved. Germline assignment: CDR1 SGHVS and CDR2 FNYEAQ. The CDR3 totals 15 residues. V lost 1 base to trimming and J lost 0 bases, with 9 bases between them. The DNA of the CDR3 is TGTGCCAGCAGCTTAGGACAACCAGCTAACTATGGCTACACCTTC. Protein product: CASSLGQPANYGYTF.

This clone appeared a few times. Other DNA sequences in this sample translate to the same CDR3. The rearrangement links TRBV28 to TRBJ2-7, with D maybe TRBD1 (6 bases). This CDR3 spans 14 amino acids. Germline-derived CDR1 and CDR2 are MDHEN and SYDVKM. V was trimmed by 3 bases and J by 3 bases, leaving 12 bases between them. DNA of the CDR3: TGTGCCAGCAGTTTGACCTCAGGGGTCTACGAGCAGTACTTC. It translates to CASSLTSGVYEQYF.

This clone was observed once. The V and J genes are TRBV7-9 and TRBJ2-1, with 8 bases aligning to TRBD2. CDR3 size: 16 residues. V lost 4 bases and J lost 6; bases outside the gene matches: 11. From germline, CDR1 is SEHNR and CDR2 FQNEAQ (reference sequence). CDR3 amino acids: CASSSLLAGKTNEQFF. The CDR3 bases are TGTGCCAGCAGCTCATTGTTAGCGGGAAAAACCAATGAGCAGTTCTTC.

This chain uses TRBV4-3 with TRBJ1-6; D gene uncertain. The V end was cut by 1 base, the J end by 9 bases, with 16 bases between. From germline, CDR1 is LGHNA and CDR2 YSLEER. The CDR3 is 16 amino acids. CDR3 protein: CASSQATGMTGSPLHF. CDR3 DNA: TGCGCCAGCAGCCAAGCGACCGGGATGACGGGTTCACCCCTCCACTTT.

The V and J genes are TRBV4-1 and TRBJ2-7, with D perhaps TRBD1 or TRBD2 (5 bases each). Germline values: CDR1 MGHRA, CDR2 YSYEKL. Trimming stripped 5 bases from V and 7 bases from J, with 21 bases between. The CDR3 is made up of 15 amino acids. CDR3 nucleotides: TGCGCCAGCAGCTTTTCCGGGACCCAGGCCGGGGAGCAGTACTTC. Protein product: CASSFSGTQAGEQYF.

The rearrangement uses TRBV30 and TRBJ2-3; possible D gene TRBD2, 6 bases. The CDR3 spans 14 residues. The germline gives CDR1 GTSNPN, CDR2 SVGIG (reference sequence). Trimming took off 3 bases at V and 1 base at J, with 11 bases between the two ends. CDR3 residues: CAWSPGLGTDTQYF. CDR3 DNA: TGTGCCTGGAGCCCGGGACTCGGCACAGATACGCAGTATTTT.

The table lists this clone with a few counts. The gene calls are TRBV5-1 and TRBJ1-2; 9 nucleotides agree with TRBD1. The ends lost 4 bases at V and 8 bases at J; junction bases unmatched: 6. The CDR3 sequence is 13 residues long. CDR1 and CDR2 (germline): SGHRS, YFSETQ. The CDR3 coding sequence is TGCGCCAGCAGCCGGGACAGGGACTGGGGCTACACCTTC. Translation gives CASSRDRDWGYTF.

This clone was counted between two and nine times. The same CDR3 arises from other DNA sequences in this sample as well. The CDR3 loop reads CASSQGVSNQPQHF. CDR3 nucleotides: TGTGCCAGCAGCCAAGGGGTTAGCAATCAGCCCCAGCATTTT. The chain joins TRBV9 to TRBJ1-5, with D perhaps TRBD1 (5 bases). This CDR3 is 14 amino acids long. Trimming cost V 4 bases and J 0 bases, with 8 bases left between them. The germline CDR1 and CDR2 sequences are SGDLS and YYNGEE.

This clone came up a few times. This rearrangement joins TRBV12-5 to TRBJ2-3; 9 nucleotides line up with TRBD1. The CDR3 spans 15 residues. Germline V gene sequence: CDR1 LGHNT, CDR2 FRNRAP. Trimming cost V 5 bases and J 0 bases; bases outside gene matches: 3. The CDR3 sequence is CASGPGQGSTDTQYF. The CDR3 DNA reads TGTGCTAGTGGTCCAGGACAGGGGAGCACAGATACGCAGTATTTT.

As regards this clone: The identical CDR3 is also encoded by other nucleotide sequences in the sample. V is TRBV5-1 and J is TRBJ1-5, with D possibly matching TRBD1 (6 bases). The CDR3 is made up of 15 amino acids. CDR1 and CDR2 from the germline V gene are SGHRS and YFSETQ. With 0 bases removed from V and 1 base from J, the gap between germline ends came to 8 bases. The CDR3, as DNA: TGCGCCAGCAGCTTGGGGCAGGGGAGCAATCAGCCCCAGCATTTT. Amino acid sequence: CASSLGQGSNQPQHF.

This clone was observed many times. The rearrangement uses TRBV10-3 and TRBJ1-4, with D hard to call. Germline V gene sequence: CDR1 ENHRY, CDR2 SYGVKD. The CDR3 sequence is 15 residues long. V lost 3 bases and J 7 bases, leaving 15 bases between the germline ends. The CDR3 coding sequence is TGTGCCATCAGTGATATCGCGGGTAATCTTGAAAAACTGTTTTTT. Protein: CAISDIAGNLEKLFF.